One T cell receptor beta chain is described in this entry. The read halts 3 residues ahead of the CDR3 end, with the missing end drawn from the germline J gene. The sample is drawn from a study of T cells in women clearing cervical HPV infection. Produced via immunoSEQ multiplex PCR; TCRdb's table is partial and in-frame only. The repertoire table contains about 45,000 clones. V lost 2 bases and J lost 6, with 8 bases in between. From germline, CDR1 is SGHRS and CDR2 YFSETQ. The CDR3 is 12 amino acids. The sequence came from a woman between 18 and 70 years old with a cervical HPV16 infection that either progressed to CIN3+ or cleared (not recorded which). The chain carries TRBV5-1 and TRBJ1-2; a weak D match, TRBD1 (6 bases). The sequenced sample consisted of blood buffy coat. The CDR3 protein is CASSFAGDGYTF. The part of the CDR3 DNA that was read is TGCGCCAGCAGCTTTGCAGGGGATGGC.